This T cell receptor beta chain was identified in a study of blood T cell repertoires in COVID-19. Study-wide context: T cells, B-cell-depleted T cells, or PBMCs provided the cDNA or gDNA that served as material.

In the original processing: Amplification with reference gene primers provided the estimates of nucleated cell counts. Generated by immunoSEQ multiplex PCR, the TCRdb table keeps only in-frame clones and is missing some. The V and J calls and clone size come from that table; D and trimming were worked out from the DNA. Of approximately 150,000 clones in the sample, around 84% were seen once. Individuals aged 18 to 89 years were recruited from 24 US areas. Before being deemed recovered, Cohort 3 donors had two negative PCRs, clearance, or symptom resolution. This CDR3 has 15 residues. Germline V lookup: CDR1 SGHRS, CDR2 YFSETQ. Trimming took 0 bases from V and 8 from J; bases not matched to a gene: 9.

The source material was PBMCs or T cells enriched from blood (not recorded which). The origin of this receptor is a man aged 40-55 years who had recovered from COVID-19. V and J are TRBV5-1 and TRBJ1-2, with 8 bases lining up with TRBD1. The CDR3 spells CASSLANGQGEGYTF. The CDR3 DNA reads as TGCGCCAGCAGCTTGGCCAATGGACAGGGAGAAGGCTACACCTTC.